Below, 3 T cell receptor beta chains from the same sample are listed, as sequenced in a study of Ad26.COV2.S vaccination and SARS-CoV-2 variants. Repertoires were generated with immunoSEQ multiplex PCR, while TCRdb's copy carries only in-frame clones and drops some. The data show about 350,000 clones, around nine tenths seen once. Treatment meaning: 15 to 20 received Ad26.COV2.S at low or high dose, single or two shots; 5 received placebo; per-sample allocation not given. After the first vaccine or placebo injection, samples were drawn on day 63. The material was peripheral blood, obtained in a trial of Ad26.COV2.S vaccine versus placebo. The receptor source for this set is a person aged 18-65 years who received the Ad26.COV2.S COVID-19 vaccine or a placebo.

J is TRBJ2-7 and V is TRBV4-1; 9 nucleotides match TRBD2. The CDR3 contains 16 residues. V was clipped by 0 bases and J by 2 bases; unmatched bases: 5. From germline, CDR1 is MGHRA and CDR2 YSYEKL. CDR3 nucleotide sequence: TGCGCCAGCAGCCAAGAGAGGCTAGCGGGGCCCTACGAGCAGTACTTC. Protein product: CASSQERLAGPYEQYF.

V is TRBV2 and J is TRBJ2-7; D gene uncertain. The ends were cut back, 5 bases at V and 2 bases at J, with 13 bases in the middle. Germline CDR1 SNHLY, CDR2 FYNNEI. This CDR3 region has 14 residues. CDR3 residues: CASSRQGPTYEQYF. CDR3 coding DNA: TGTGCCAGCAGTAGACAAGGGCCCACCTACGAGCAGTACTTC. Looking up the rest from reference TRBV2 and TRBJ2-7 gives the full variable domain: EPEVTQTPSHQVTQMGQEVILRCVPISNHLYFYWYRQILGQKVEFLVSFYNNEISEKSEIFDDQFSVERPDGSNFTLKIRSTKLEDSAMYFCASSRQGPTYEQYFGPGTRLTVT.

This sequence joins TRBV11-2 and TRBJ2-1; possible D gene TRBD2, 7 bases. The CDR3 covers 14 residues. Looked up from germline, CDR1 is SGHAT and CDR2 is FQNNGV. Trimming removed 3 bases from V and 5 bases from J, with 11 bases in between. The CDR3 reads CASSLRGQDNEQFF. The DNA for the CDR3 is TGTGCCAGCAGCTTGCGGGGGCAAGACAATGAGCAGTTCTTC.